Presented here are 32 T cell receptor beta chains from one specimen sequenced in a study of blood T cell repertoires in COVID-19. Method: immunoSEQ multiplex PCR; TCRdb's copy keeps in-frame clones and lacks some. The top ten hold about 1.2% of the sample, which has roughly 260,000 clones, 90% to 95% seen once. Sequenced material: PBMCs or T cells enriched from blood (not recorded which). The receptors come from a human donor in a cohort exposed to, infected with or recovered from COVID-19 (not recorded which). The donor label of this sample is uncertain.

The chain recombines TRBV12-5 with TRBJ2-1, with TRBD1 matching over 10 bases. CDR1 and CDR2 from the germline V gene are LGHNT and FRNRAP. The CDR3 spans 14 residues. V shed 5 bases and J 9 bases; nucleotides not matched to a gene: 7. CDR3 in DNA: TGTGCTAGTGGTACCGGACAGGGGGTACGTGAGCAGTTCTTC. Translating it yields CASGTGQGVREQFF. The entire variable domain, with the rest obtained from reference TRBV12-5 and TRBJ2-1, is as follows: DARVTQTPRHKVTEMGQEVTMRCQPILGHNTVFWYRQTMMQGLELLAYFRNRAPLDDSGMPKDRFSAEMPDATLATLKIQPSEPRDSAVYFCASGTGQGVREQFFGPGTRLTVL.

The V and J genes are TRBV4-2 and TRBJ2-1; no firm D call. The V and J ends lost 0 bases and 3 bases respectively, with 3 bases between them. CDR3 length equals 13 residues. Germline loops: CDR1 LGHNA, CDR2 YNFKEQ. The CDR3 nucleotides are TGTGCCAGCAGCCAAGATAGCTACAATGAGCAGTTCTTC. Its protein product is CASSQDSYNEQFF.

The rearrangement uses TRBV4-1 and TRBJ1-2, with a weak D call TRBD1 (5 bases). V lost 2 bases to trimming and J lost 0 bases, with 10 bases between them. Germline V gives CDR1 MGHRA, CDR2 YSYEKL. The CDR3 runs to 15 residues. CDR3 residues: CASSQQGLPNYGYTF. CDR3 nucleotides: TGCGCCAGCAGCCAACAGGGTCTCCCTAACTATGGCTACACCTTC.

This chain uses TRBV6-5 with TRBJ1-5; D possibly corresponds to TRBD1 (5 bases). Germline CDR1 is MNHEY and CDR2 is SVGAGI. The CDR3 loop spans 14 amino acids. V lost 5 bases to trimming and J lost 7 bases, with 15 bases between them. CDR3 DNA sequence: TGTGCCAGCAGTCCGTGGGGGGGAGGCCAGCCCCAGCATTTT. It specifies CASSPWGGGQPQHF.

The sample holds one count of this clone. The rearrangement links TRBV10-2 to TRBJ2-3; D unresolved. The CDR3 runs 14 residues. Deletions cut 2 bases from V and 2 bases from J, with 8 bases between. Germline V gives CDR1 WSHSY, CDR2 SAAADI. As DNA, the CDR3 is TGCGCCAGCAGTGAGGACTTGTCCACAGATACGCAGTATTTT. Its protein product is CASSEDLSTDTQYF.

The chain employs TRBV19 and TRBJ1-4; 10 positions match TRBD1. J was trimmed by 8 bases and V by 4 bases; bases with no gene match: 4. CDR1 LNHDA and CDR2 SQIVND come from the germline V gene (reference sequence). The CDR3 extends over 14 amino acids. CDR3 residues: CASSRQGAGEKLFF. CDR3 bases: TGTGCCAGTAGTAGACAGGGGGCAGGAGAAAAACTGTTTTTT.

This chain connects TRBV3-1 (or the pseudogene TRBV3-2) to TRBJ2-3, with TRBD2 matching over 11 bases. From germline, CDR1 is LGHDT and CDR2 YNNKEL (reference sequence). J was trimmed by 5 bases and V by 0 bases; bases with no gene match: 7. This CDR3 is built from 17 residues. The CDR3: CASSQEPLAGGQDTQYF. The CDR3 DNA follows: TGTGCCAGCAGCCAAGAGCCCTTAGCGGGGGGGCAAGATACGCAGTATTTT.

The V and J genes are TRBV5-4 and TRBJ2-7, with D possibly TRBD1 on 5 matching bases. From germline, CDR1 is SGHNT and CDR2 YYREEE (reference sequence). There are 15 residues in the CDR3. The V end was cut by 4 bases, the J end by 7 bases, with 21 bases between. In DNA, the CDR3 is TGTGCCAGCAGCCGTAAGGGGATCTCCCCTGGTGAGCAGTACTTC. Translating gives CASSRKGISPGEQYF. Full variable domain (remainder filled in from reference TRBV5-4 and TRBJ2-7): ETGVTQSPTHLIKTRGQQVTLRCSSQSGHNTVSWYQQALGQGPQFIFQYYREEENGRGNFPPRFSGLQFPNYSSELNVNALELDDSALYLCASSRKGISPGEQYFGPGTRLTVT.

The rearrangement uses TRBV19 and TRBJ1-1, with D possibly TRBD1 on 5 matching bases. V was pared by 6 bases and J by 2 bases, with 19 bases between. The CDR3 totals 16 residues. Germline V gene lookup returns CDR1 LNHDA and CDR2 SQIVND (reference sequence). The CDR3 is CASRTAGGGRNTEAFF. CDR3 in DNA: TGTGCCAGTAGGACGGCCGGGGGGGGACGAAACACTGAAGCTTTCTTT. Drawing the rest from reference TRBV19 and TRBJ1-1, the complete variable domain is DGGITQSPKYLFRKEGQNVTLSCEQNLNHDAMYWYRQDPGQGLRLIYYSQIVNDFQKGDIAEGYSVSREKKESFPLTVTSAQKNPTAFYLCASRTAGGGRNTEAFFGQGTRLTVV.

The chain employs TRBV19 and TRBJ1-4; the D is unclear. V shed 3 bases and J shed 8 bases, with 13 bases lying between them. Germline CDR1 is LNHDA and CDR2 is SQIVND (reference sequence). The CDR3 is 14 amino acids. CDR3 bases: TGTGCCAGTAGTATTTTCGAGGGTGGGGAAAAACTGTTTTTT. Translation gives CASSIFEGGEKLFF.

The V gene is TRBV2, the J gene TRBJ2-3, with D unresolved. CDR1 and CDR2 (germline): SNHLY, FYNNEI. The CDR3 extends over 15 amino acids. V was clipped by 6 bases and J by 5 bases, with 18 bases between them. The CDR3 region is CASRRGGPSGDTQYF. The CDR3 DNA reads TGTGCCAGCAGGAGAGGCGGTCCCTCCGGAGATACGCAGTATTTT.

This chain joins TRBV27 and TRBJ1-5, with TRBD1 matching 8 bases. Germline CDR1 and CDR2: MNHEY and SMNVEV (reference sequence). The CDR3 spans 14 residues. The ends lost 6 bases at V and 6 bases at J; junction bases unmatched: 7. The CDR3: CASSLDRGRQPQHF. The DNA of the CDR3 is TGTGCCAGCAGCCTCGACAGGGGTCGTCAGCCCCAGCATTTT.

The J gene is TRBJ1-4, the V gene TRBV7-9; no definite D call. With 1 base removed from V and 6 bases from J, the gap between germline ends came to 12 bases. Germline-derived CDR1 and CDR2 are SEHNR and FQNEAQ (reference sequence). This CDR3 contains 15 residues. The CDR3 region has the DNA TGTGCCAGCAGCTTAGTTGGTTCCGGGGATGAAAAACTGTTTTTT. Translation: CASSLVGSGDEKLFF.

This chain joins TRBV6-2 or TRBV6-3 and TRBJ1-2; no reliable D call. V was shortened by 0 bases and J by 7 bases, with 9 bases between the two germline ends. The germline CDR1 and CDR2 sequences are MNHEY and SVGEGT. CDR3 size: 13 residues. The CDR3 spells CASSYSAVRGYTF. As DNA, the CDR3 is TGTGCCAGCAGTTACTCGGCGGTACGTGGCTACACCTTC.

This clone was observed a few times. The chain couples TRBV18 to TRBJ1-5; D possibly corresponds to TRBD1 (6 bases). CDR1 is KGHSH and CDR2 is LQKENI in the germline V gene. The length of the CDR3 is 14 residues. Trimming took 2 bases from V and 5 from J, leaving 10 bases between them. DNA of the CDR3: TGTGCCAGCTCACCAACAGGGACCTATCAGCCCCAGCATTTT. Translated, it gives CASSPTGTYQPQHF. Combining the CDR3 with reference TRBV18 and TRBJ1-5 gives the whole variable domain NAGVMQNPRHLVRRRGQEARLRCSPMKGHSHVYWYRQLPEEGLKFMVYLQKENIIDESGMPKERFSAEFPKEGPSILRIQQVVRGDSAAYFCASSPTGTYQPQHFGDGTRLSIL.

J is TRBJ1-4 and V is TRBV2; the match to TRBD1 covers 9 bases. Per the germline V gene, CDR1 is SNHLY and CDR2 is FYNNEI. The CDR3 length is 16 residues. V was pared by 5 bases and J by 8 bases, with 12 bases of the junction left unmatched. CDR3 in amino acids: CASSLGFTGGQEKLFF. The CDR3 coding sequence is TGTGCCAGCAGTCTAGGTTTTACAGGGGGCCAAGAAAAACTGTTTTTT.

The rearrangement uses TRBV12-5 and TRBJ1-4, with D possibly matching TRBD1 (6 bases). V was pared by 3 bases and J by 6 bases, with 20 bases between. Germline values: CDR1 LGHNT, CDR2 FRNRAP. The CDR3 extends over 17 amino acids. The CDR3 sequence: CASGFFQGTVGYEKLFF. DNA for the CDR3: TGTGCTAGTGGTTTCTTTCAGGGGACGGTAGGGTATGAAAAACTGTTTTTT. Together with reference TRBV12-5 and TRBJ1-4, the CDR3 gives the full variable domain: DARVTQTPRHKVTEMGQEVTMRCQPILGHNTVFWYRQTMMQGLELLAYFRNRAPLDDSGMPKDRFSAEMPDATLATLKIQPSEPRDSAVYFCASGFFQGTVGYEKLFFGSGTQLSVL.

The chain couples TRBV7-9 to TRBJ1-3; D not resolved. This CDR3 has 15 amino acids. The V end was cut by 7 bases, the J end by 0 bases, with 13 bases between. Germline CDR1 reads SEHNR; CDR2 reads FQNEAQ (reference sequence). The CDR3 here is CASNPSGASGNTIYF. CDR3 in DNA: TGTGCCAGCAACCCATCGGGAGCCTCTGGAAACACCATATATTTT.

The chain joins TRBV10-3 to TRBJ1-1; D might be TRBD1 (5 bases). The length of the CDR3 is 13 residues. V was shortened by 10 bases and J by 1 base, with 13 bases between the two germline ends. Germline lookup yields CDR1 ENHRY and CDR2 SYGVKD. The CDR3 bases are TGTGCCACCCAACAGGAGAGGAACACTGAAGCTTTCTTT. It yields the protein CATQQERNTEAFF.

V and J are TRBV5-6 and TRBJ1-4; no reliable D call. Germline lookup yields CDR1 SGHDT and CDR2 YYEEEE. The CDR3 is 15 amino acids. V dropped 2 bases and J dropped 6 bases, with 14 bases sitting between them. The CDR3 sequence: CASSLWEANHEKLFF. CDR3 sequence (DNA): TGTGCCAGCAGCTTATGGGAGGCTAACCATGAAAAACTGTTTTTT.

The chain employs TRBV5-1 and TRBJ2-1; perhaps TRBD2 as D (6 bases). Germline values: CDR1 SGHRS, CDR2 YFSETQ. Deletions cut 0 bases from V and 7 bases from J, with 14 bases between. The CDR3 has 15 residues. The CDR3 bases are TGCGCCAGCAGCTTGGATGGGGACCGGGGGAATGAGCAGTTCTTC. Translating gives CASSLDGDRGNEQFF.

Note on this clone: The same CDR3 can be traced to other DNA sequences in this sample. The chain has TRBV27 and TRBJ2-7; D possibly corresponds to TRBD1 (6 bases). CDR3 size: 13 residues. V shed 6 bases and J shed 1 base, with 10 bases lying between them. The germline V gene encodes CDR1 MNHEY and CDR2 SMNVEV (reference sequence). The CDR3 region has the DNA TGTGCCAGCAGCCCGGGACAATCCTACGAGCAGTACTTC. It encodes CASSPGQSYEQYF.

The rearrangement uses TRBV2 and TRBJ1-4; D perhaps matches TRBD1 (6 bases). V was shortened by 6 bases and J by 5 bases, with 13 bases between the two germline ends. CDR3 length: 14 amino acids. CDR1 SNHLY and CDR2 FYNNEI come from the germline V gene. The CDR3 spells CASRDRRMNEKLFF. The CDR3 region has the DNA TGTGCCAGCAGAGACAGGCGAATGAATGAAAAACTGTTTTTT.

This rearrangement joins TRBV19 to TRBJ2-6; TRBD1 is a possible D gene (7 bases). The germline V gene encodes CDR1 LNHDA and CDR2 SQIVND (reference sequence). Trimming removed 3 bases at V and 0 bases at J, with 21 bases between. This CDR3 contains 20 residues. CDR3 protein: CASSMARGAFGISGANVLTF. Here the CDR3 DNA reads TGTGCCAGTAGTATGGCCAGGGGGGCATTTGGGATCTCTGGGGCCAACGTCCTGACTTTC.

The rearrangement links TRBV28 to TRBJ2-6; maybe TRBD1 (6 bases). This CDR3 has 16 amino acids. V was trimmed by 5 bases and J by 0 bases, leaving 11 bases between them. Looked up from germline, CDR1 is MDHEN and CDR2 is SYDVKM. CDR3 nucleotides: TGTGCCAGCAGTCTACCAGGGGTCTCTGGGGCCAACGTCCTGACTTTC. Translated: CASSLPGVSGANVLTF. Variable domain in full (rest from reference TRBV28 and TRBJ2-6): DVKVTQSSRYLVKRTGEKVFLECVQDMDHENMFWYRQDPGLGLRLIYFSYDVKMKEKGDIPEGYSVSREKKERFSLILESASTNQTSMYLCASSLPGVSGANVLTFGAGSRLTVL.

The gene calls are TRBV12-3 or TRBV12-4 and TRBJ2-7, with D unresolved. V lost 4 bases to trimming and J lost 2 bases, with 9 bases between them. The CDR3 sequence is 13 residues long. Written as DNA, the CDR3 is TGTGCCAGCAGTTCCACTCAACCCTACGAGCAGTACTTC. It encodes CASSSTQPYEQYF.

This clone was seen only once. The chain is built from TRBV5-8 and TRBJ1-1; D is unclear. V lost 5 bases and J lost 8, with 16 bases in between. CDR3 length: 13 amino acids. Germline CDR1 is SGHTS and CDR2 is YDEGEE. This CDR3 reads CASSRWRAAEAFF. The CDR3 DNA reads TGTGCCAGCAGTCGGTGGAGAGCAGCAGAAGCTTTCTTT.

On this clone itself: This sample also contains other DNA sequences that code for the same CDR3. The rearrangement joins TRBV7-6 to TRBJ1-1, with D uncertain. Germline assignment: CDR1 SGHVS and CDR2 FNYEAQ. V lost 0 bases and J 1 base, leaving 6 bases between the germline ends. The CDR3 has 14 amino acids. The CDR3 DNA reads TGTGCCAGCAGCTTAGCGCCGGGGAACACTGAAGCTTTCTTT. Its protein product is CASSLAPGNTEAFF. The full variable domain, with the rest looked up from reference TRBV7-6 and TRBJ1-1, is GAGVSQSPRYKVTKRGQDVALRCDPISGHVSLYWYRQALGQGPEFLTYFNYEAQQDKSGLPNDRFSAERPEGSISTLTIQRTEQRDSAMYRCASSLAPGNTEAFFGQGTRLTVV.

The chain combines TRBV3-1 (or the pseudogene TRBV3-2) with TRBJ1-2; D not resolved. The germline V and J ends were trimmed by 0 bases and 8 bases, with 10 bases remaining between them. The CDR3 covers 13 residues. CDR1 is LGHDT, CDR2 YNNKEL, per germline (reference sequence). CDR3 loop: CASSQEGGRGYTF. CDR3 DNA: TGTGCCAGCAGCCAAGAAGGAGGCCGGGGCTACACCTTC.

This chain joins TRBV7-3 and TRBJ2-1; 7 nucleotides match TRBD2. Germline trimming cut 4 bases from V and 7 bases from J; bases unmatched to any gene: 1. The CDR3 has 12 residues. CDR1 is SGHTA, CDR2 FQGTGA, per germline. CDR3 DNA: TGTGCCAGCAGCTACGGGAGGAATGAGCAGTTCTTC. Translation: CASSYGRNEQFF.

The J gene is TRBJ1-2, the V gene TRBV18, with D perhaps TRBD1 (6 bases). CDR3 length: 13 amino acids. Trimming stripped 7 bases from V and 4 bases from J, with 13 bases between. From germline, CDR1 is KGHSH and CDR2 LQKENI. This CDR3 is CASLLTGSYGYTF. The CDR3 DNA follows: TGTGCCAGCTTACTTACAGGGAGCTATGGCTACACCTTC.

J is TRBJ2-7 and V is TRBV20-1, with D possibly being TRBD1 (5 bases). V was pared by 3 bases and J by 5 bases, with 14 bases between. Germline V gives CDR1 DFQATT, CDR2 SNEGSKA (reference sequence). The CDR3 has 13 amino acids. The CDR3 DNA reads as TGCAGTGCTAGTCGGCAGGGTACCCACGAGCAGTACTTC. Its translation: CSASRQGTHEQYF.